This is a list of T cell receptor beta chains from one sample in a study of OX40 agonist ivuxolimab in advanced cancers. Assay: immunoSEQ multiplex PCR; the TCRdb copy retains only in-frame clones and omits some. This table holds about 68,000 clones, approximately 82% found once. The sequences come from CD4+ or CD8+ T cells sorted from blood, collected in a trial of the OX40 agonist ivuxolimab. These receptors were collected from an adult with an advanced solid tumor such as melanoma, head and neck, liver or kidney cancer. Each CDR3 is given with its conserved first and last residue. A D gene is named only where the DNA matches it firmly. Clone size is given for some rows only: seen once, a few or many times, or a class if the clone is expanded.

V: TRBV5-8; J: TRBJ2-7; D: -; size: -; DNA: TGTGCCAGCAGCTCCCGGGACACTAAATCTACTTCCTACGAGCAGTACTTC; CDR3: CASSSRDTKSTSYEQYF
V: TRBV9; J: TRBJ2-4; D: TRBD1; size: -; DNA: TGTGCCAGCAGCCAAAAGGACAGGGGGCTTAATGACATTCAGTACTTC; CDR3: CASSQKDRGLNDIQYF
V: TRBV10-1; J: TRBJ2-1; D: TRBD2; size: -; DNA: TGCGCCAGCAGTGCAGCGGGAAAGACGTACAATGAGCAGTTCTTC; CDR3: CASSAAGKTYNEQFF
V: TRBV27; J: TRBJ2-1; D: TRBD2; size: -; DNA: TGTGCCAGCAGAACACTGGGGCTAGCGGGAGGGGCGAGCTCCTACAATGAGCAGTTCTTC; CDR3: CASRTLGLAGGASSYNEQFF
V: TRBV7-2; J: TRBJ2-7; D: -; size: -; DNA: TGTGCCAGCAGCCAGAGCAGCTCCTACGAGCAGTACTTC; CDR3: CASSQSSSYEQYF
V: TRBV28; J: TRBJ1-2; D: TRBD1; size: few; DNA: TGTGCCAGCAGGACAGGGTTCAATGGCTACACCTTC; CDR3: CASRTGFNGYTF
V: TRBV6-1; J: TRBJ1-5; D: TRBD1; size: -; DNA: TGTGCCAGCAGGACAGGGGGTAGCAATCAGCCCCAGCATTTT; CDR3: CASRTGGSNQPQHF
V: TRBV11-2; J: TRBJ2-3; D: -; size: -; DNA: TGTGCCAGCAGCTTCGGGGAGGCGGGTACGCAGTATTTT; CDR3: CASSFGEAGTQYF
V: TRBV10-3; J: TRBJ2-3; D: -; size: -; DNA: TGTGCCATCAGTGAGATGGGCAGCACAGATACGCAGTATTTT; CDR3: CAISEMGSTDTQYF
V: TRBV2; J: TRBJ2-7; D: -; size: few; DNA: TGTGCCAGCAGTGGACAGTACTACGAGCAGTACTTC; CDR3: CASSGQYYEQYF
V: TRBV10-3; J: TRBJ2-2; D: -; size: -; DNA: TGTGCCATCAGACCATACGGGGGACCCTCCACGAACACCGGGGAGCTGTTTTTT; CDR3: CAIRPYGGPSTNTGELFF
V: TRBV18; J: TRBJ1-6; D: -; size: -; DNA: TGTGCCAGCTCAGGGGAGGGAGCGGACTCACCCCTCCACTTT; CDR3: CASSGEGADSPLHF
V: TRBV29-1; J: TRBJ1-3; D: -; size: few; DNA: TGCAGCGGGCTGATTGGGGGCACCATATATTTT; CDR3: CSGLIGGTIYF
V: TRBV5-6; J: TRBJ2-6; D: TRBD1; size: -; DNA: TGTGCCAGCAGCCGGGACAGTCCTTTCTCTGGGGCCAACGTCCTGACTTTC; CDR3: CASSRDSPFSGANVLTF
V: TRBV11-2; J: TRBJ2-7; D: -; size: -; DNA: TGTGCCAGCAGCGTGGCCCCCGGGGCCTACGAGCAGTACTTC; CDR3: CASSVAPGAYEQYF